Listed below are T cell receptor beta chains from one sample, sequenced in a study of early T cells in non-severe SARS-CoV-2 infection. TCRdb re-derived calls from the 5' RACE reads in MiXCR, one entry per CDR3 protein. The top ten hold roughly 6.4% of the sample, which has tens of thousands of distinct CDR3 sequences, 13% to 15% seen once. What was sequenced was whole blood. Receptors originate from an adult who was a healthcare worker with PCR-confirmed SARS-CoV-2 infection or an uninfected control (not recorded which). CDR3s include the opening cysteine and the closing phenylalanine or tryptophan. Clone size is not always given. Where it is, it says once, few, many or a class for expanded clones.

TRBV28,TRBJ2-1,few,CASSLSAPSYNEQFF
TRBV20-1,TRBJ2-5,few,CSASYHLQETQYF
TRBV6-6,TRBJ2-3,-,CASSLKTDTQYF
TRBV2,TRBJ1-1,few,CASSEGMADMNTEAFF
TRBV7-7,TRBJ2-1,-,CASSLGGYHNEQFF
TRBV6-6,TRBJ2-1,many,CASTQTSGSHNEQFF
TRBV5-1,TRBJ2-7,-,CASSLLAGAPYEQYF
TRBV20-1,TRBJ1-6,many,CSARRQGNSPLHF
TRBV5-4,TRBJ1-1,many,CASSWSQNTEAFF
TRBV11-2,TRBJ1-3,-,CASSQEVSSGNTIYF
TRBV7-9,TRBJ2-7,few,CASSPVTAYEQYF
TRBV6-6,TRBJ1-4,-,CASSLLRSATNEKLFF
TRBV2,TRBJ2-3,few,CASRRTGGNTDTQYF
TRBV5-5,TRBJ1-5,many,CASSQQGVRPQHF
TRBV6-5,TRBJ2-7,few,CASSYSGEGTYEQYF
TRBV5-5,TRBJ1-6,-,CASSSDRVWGQAPLHF
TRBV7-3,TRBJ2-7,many,CASSLTSTSGEQYF
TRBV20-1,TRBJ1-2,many,CSARGGQGIGYTF
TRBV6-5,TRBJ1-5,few,CASSYRKRGHNQPQHF
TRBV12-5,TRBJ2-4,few,CASGSPGTVDIQYF
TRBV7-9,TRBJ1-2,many,CASSFAEPGVGYTF
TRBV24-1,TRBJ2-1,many,CATSDPRTRRHEQFF
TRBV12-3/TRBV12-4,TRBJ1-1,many,CASSPMVGNTEAFF